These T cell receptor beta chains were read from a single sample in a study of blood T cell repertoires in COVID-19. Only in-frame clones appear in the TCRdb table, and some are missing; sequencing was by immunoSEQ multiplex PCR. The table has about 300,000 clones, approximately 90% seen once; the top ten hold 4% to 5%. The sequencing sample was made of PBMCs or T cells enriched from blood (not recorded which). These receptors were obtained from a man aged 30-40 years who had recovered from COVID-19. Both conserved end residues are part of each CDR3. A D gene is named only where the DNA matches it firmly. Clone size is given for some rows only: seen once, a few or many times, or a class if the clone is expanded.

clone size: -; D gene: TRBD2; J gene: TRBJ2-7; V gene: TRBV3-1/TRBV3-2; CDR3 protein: CASSQITSEYSYEQYF; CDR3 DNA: TGTGCCAGCAGCCAAATTACTAGCGAATACTCCTACGAGCAGTACTTC
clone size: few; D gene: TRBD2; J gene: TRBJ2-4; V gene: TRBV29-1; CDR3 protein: CSVYLAGGQNIQYF; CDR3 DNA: TGCAGCGTTTATCTAGCGGGGGGTCAAAACATTCAGTACTTC
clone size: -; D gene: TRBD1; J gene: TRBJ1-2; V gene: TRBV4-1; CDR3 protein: CASSHKSRAGTAYGYTF; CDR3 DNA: TGCGCCAGCAGCCACAAGTCAAGAGCCGGGACAGCCTATGGCTACACCTTC
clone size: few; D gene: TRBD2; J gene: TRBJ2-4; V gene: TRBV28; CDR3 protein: CASTRLAENIQYF; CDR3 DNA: TGTGCCAGCACACGCCTAGCGGAAAACATTCAGTACTTC
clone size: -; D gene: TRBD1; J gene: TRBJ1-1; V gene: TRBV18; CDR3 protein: CASSPGDRGNTEAFF; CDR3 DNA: TGTGCCAGCTCACCAGGGGACAGGGGGAACACTGAAGCTTTCTTT
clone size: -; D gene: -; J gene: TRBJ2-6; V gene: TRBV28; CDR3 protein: CASHSGANVLTF; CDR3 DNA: TGTGCCAGCCACTCTGGGGCCAACGTCCTGACTTTC
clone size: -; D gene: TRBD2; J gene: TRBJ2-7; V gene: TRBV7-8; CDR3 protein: CASSRGLAGVREQYF; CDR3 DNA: TGTGCCAGCAGCCGAGGACTAGCGGGAGTGCGCGAGCAGTACTTC
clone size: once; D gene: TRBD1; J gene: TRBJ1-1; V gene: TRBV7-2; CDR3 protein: CASSSDRGLIPLNTEAFF; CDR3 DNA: TGTGCCAGCAGCTCGGACAGGGGGCTAATTCCGTTGAACACTGAAGCTTTCTTT
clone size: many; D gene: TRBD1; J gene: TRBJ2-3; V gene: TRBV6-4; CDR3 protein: CASSHETGTDTQYF; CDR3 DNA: TGTGCCAGCAGCCACGAGACAGGGACAGATACGCAGTATTTT
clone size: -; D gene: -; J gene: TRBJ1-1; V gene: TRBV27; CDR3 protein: CASRVGALGTEAFF; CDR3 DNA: TGTGCCAGCAGGGTTGGGGCCCTCGGCACTGAAGCTTTCTTT
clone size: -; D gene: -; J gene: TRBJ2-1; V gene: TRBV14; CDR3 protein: CASSQVGTQYNEQFF; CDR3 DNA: TGTGCCAGCAGCCAAGTAGGGACACAATACAATGAGCAGTTCTTC
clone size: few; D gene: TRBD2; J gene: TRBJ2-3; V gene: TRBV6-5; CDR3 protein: CASTTAGFTDTQYF; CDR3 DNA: TGTGCCAGCACCACAGCGGGGTTCACAGATACGCAGTATTTT
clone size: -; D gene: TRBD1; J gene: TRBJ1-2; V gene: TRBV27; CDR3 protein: CASKLGKGYTGEGYTF; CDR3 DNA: TGTGCCAGCAAGCTAGGGAAAGGGTATACAGGGGAAGGCTACACCTTC
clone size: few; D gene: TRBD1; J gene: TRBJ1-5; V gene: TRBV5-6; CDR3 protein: CASSGRGQGNQPQHF; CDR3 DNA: TGTGCCAGCAGCGGGAGGGGACAGGGTAATCAGCCCCAGCATTTT
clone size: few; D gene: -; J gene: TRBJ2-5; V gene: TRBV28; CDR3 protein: CASSSTARFLTQYF; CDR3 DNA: TGTGCCAGCAGTTCGACAGCTAGGTTTTTGACCCAGTACTTC
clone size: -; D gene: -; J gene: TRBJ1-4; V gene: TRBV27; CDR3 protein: CASSLSFRDEKLFF; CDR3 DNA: TGTGCCAGCAGTTTATCTTTCAGGGATGAAAAACTGTTTTTT
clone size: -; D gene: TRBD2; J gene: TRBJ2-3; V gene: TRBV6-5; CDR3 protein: CASSSRGATSTDTQYF; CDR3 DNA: TGTGCCAGCAGTTCGCGGGGGGCGACTAGCACAGATACGCAGTATTTT
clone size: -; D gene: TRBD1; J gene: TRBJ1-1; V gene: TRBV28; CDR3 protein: CASSTPGQGALGAFF; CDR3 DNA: TGTGCCAGCAGTACTCCCGGACAGGGGGCCTTGGGAGCTTTCTTT
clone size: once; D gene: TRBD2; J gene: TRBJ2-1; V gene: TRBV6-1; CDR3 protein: CASSGRLAASYNEQFF; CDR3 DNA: TGTGCCAGCAGTGGCCGACTAGCGGCCTCCTACAATGAGCAGTTCTTC
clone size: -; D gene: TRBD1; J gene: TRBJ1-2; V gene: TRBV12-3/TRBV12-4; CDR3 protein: CASSSTGDYGYTF; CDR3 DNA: TGTGCCAGCAGTTCCACAGGGGACTATGGCTACACCTTC
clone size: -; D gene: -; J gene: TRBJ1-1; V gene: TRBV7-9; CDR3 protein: CASSFPTLDTEAFF; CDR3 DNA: TGTGCCAGCAGCTTTCCGACATTAGACACTGAAGCTTTCTTT
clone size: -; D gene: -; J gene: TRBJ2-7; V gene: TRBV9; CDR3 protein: CASSALGSEQYF; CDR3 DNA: TGTGCCAGCAGCGCCCTAGGATCCGAGCAGTACTTC
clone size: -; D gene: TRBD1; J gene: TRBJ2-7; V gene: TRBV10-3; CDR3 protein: CAISEPSFPGQGAGEQYF; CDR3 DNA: TGTGCCATCAGTGAGCCAAGTTTCCCGGGACAGGGGGCTGGTGAGCAGTACTTC
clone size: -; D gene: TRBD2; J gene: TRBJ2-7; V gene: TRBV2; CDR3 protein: CASSETSGGIKQYF; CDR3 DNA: TGTGCCAGCAGTGAAACTAGCGGGGGGATCAAACAGTACTTC
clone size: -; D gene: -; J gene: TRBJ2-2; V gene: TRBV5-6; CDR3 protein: CASSLFYIAGSNTGELFF; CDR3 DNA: TGTGCCAGCAGCTTGTTCTATATCGCGGGATCGAACACCGGGGAGCTGTTTTTT
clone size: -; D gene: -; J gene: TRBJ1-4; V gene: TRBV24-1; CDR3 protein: CATSDFVSQSGRGEKLFF; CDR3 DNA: TGTGCCACCAGTGATTTTGTGAGCCAAAGCGGGCGGGGGGAAAAACTGTTTTTT
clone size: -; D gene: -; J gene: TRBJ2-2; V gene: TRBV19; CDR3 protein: CASSIKSGVNTGELFF; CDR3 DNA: TGTGCCAGTAGTATTAAATCCGGGGTTAACACCGGGGAGCTGTTTTTT
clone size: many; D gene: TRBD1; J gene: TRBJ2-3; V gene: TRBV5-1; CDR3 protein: CASSLAGQGVADTQYF; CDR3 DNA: TGCGCCAGCAGCTTGGCGGGACAGGGGGTCGCAGATACGCAGTATTTT